Shown below are 17 T cell receptor beta chains from a single sample sequenced in a study of T cell repertoires in cytomegalovirus infection. Each CDR3 protein gets one entry after TCRdb re-called the reads with MiXCR. The sample includes some 400,000 distinct CDR3 sequences, 30% to 40% seen only once; the top ten take around 15%. Material: PBMCs. Receptor source: a human donor in good health (CMV status not recorded). Some clones in this sample may be carry-over from other donors' samples.

V usage is TRBV2 and J usage is TRBJ1-2, with 8 bases lining up with TRBD1. The V segment lost 10 bases and the J segment 5 bases; nucleotides outside the gene matches: 9. The CDR3 length is 13 residues. The germline V gene encodes CDR1 SNHLY and CDR2 FYNNEI. The CDR3 DNA reads as TGTGCCACTCAGCAGGGGGCAAGGTATGGCTACACCTTC. This translates into CATQQGARYGYTF.

The sample holds many counts of this clonotype. The V gene is TRBV7-2, the J gene TRBJ1-6; D gene ambiguous. The CDR3 contains 13 residues. The germline V and J ends were trimmed by 8 bases and 4 bases, with 9 bases remaining between them. Germline-derived CDR1 and CDR2 are SGHTA and FQGNSA. The CDR3 nucleotides read TGTGCCAGCCAGCGAGGGTATAATTCACCCCTCCACTTT. Amino acids: CASQRGYNSPLHF.

This chain uses TRBV28 with TRBJ1-5, with TRBD1 identical over 10 bases. CDR1 and CDR2 (germline): MDHEN, SYDVKM. The CDR3 has 14 residues. V lost 5 bases and J lost 7; bases outside the gene matches: 5. CDR3 in DNA: TGTGCCAGCAGTGGGACAGGGGCGGTACAGCCCCAGCATTTT. Translating gives CASSGTGAVQPQHF.

The sample holds many counts of this clonotype. The chain couples TRBV7-2 to TRBJ1-3, with D maybe TRBD1 (6 bases). Trimming pared 3 bases from V and 4 bases from J, leaving 13 bases between. From germline, CDR1 is SGHTA and CDR2 FQGNSA. This CDR3 spans 15 amino acids. The DNA of the CDR3 is TGTGCCAGCAGCTTGTCGGACAGTCCCGGAAACACCATATATTTT. Protein product: CASSLSDSPGNTIYF. The whole variable domain, remainder taken from reference TRBV7-2 and TRBJ1-3, is GAGVSQSPSNKVTEKGKDVELRCDPISGHTALYWYRQSLGQGLEFLIYFQGNSAPDKSGLPSDRFSAERTGGSVSTLTIQRTQQEDSAVYLCASSLSDSPGNTIYFGEGSWLTVV.

Ten or more counts support this clonotype. The chain employs TRBV7-6 and TRBJ2-3; no firm D call. Trimming shortened V by 4 bases and J by 5 bases, and 7 bases separated the two germline ends. The V gene's germline CDR1 is SGHVS and CDR2 FNYEAQ. The length of the CDR3 is 12 residues. This CDR3 reads CASSSVIDTQYF. CDR3 in DNA: TGTGCCAGCAGCTCGGTGATAGATACGCAGTATTTT.

The V and J genes are TRBV20-1 and TRBJ2-1, with TRBD1 identical over 8 bases. The CDR3 length is 15 residues. V trimming: 0 bases; J trimming: 9 bases; junction bases outside the gene matches: 10. Germline V gene sequence: CDR1 DFQATT, CDR2 SNEGSKA (reference sequence). The CDR3 sequence: CSARDPGQAFVEQFF. CDR3 sequence (DNA): TGCAGTGCTAGAGATCCGGGACAGGCGTTCGTTGAGCAGTTCTTC.

In regard to this clonotype: At one end the junction does not follow the germline gene, possibly because of a read error. The CDR3 coding sequence is TGTGCCAGCAGCCCTGGACAGGGGTTTAACTTTGGCTACACCTTC. Translating it yields CASSPGQGFNFGYTF. V usage is TRBV12-3 or TRBV12-4 and J usage is TRBJ1-2; 9 bases fit TRBD1. The CDR3 is made up of 15 amino acids.

This clonotype has a count of ten or more. Written as DNA, the CDR3 is TGTGCCAGCAGCTTAAAGGGATCCGAGACCCAGTACTTC. It translates to CASSLKGSETQYF. The rearrangement uses TRBV7-3 and TRBJ2-5; no definite D call. This CDR3 contains 13 residues. Looked up from germline, CDR1 is SGHTA and CDR2 is FQGTGA. Trimming pared 1 base from V and 5 bases from J, leaving 8 bases between.

The rearrangement links TRBV30 to TRBJ2-2; TRBD1 is a possible D gene (6 bases). This CDR3 is 12 amino acids long. Trimming took off 2 bases at V and 7 bases at J, with 8 bases between the two ends. The germline V gene has CDR1 GTSNPN and CDR2 SVGIG (reference sequence). The CDR3 spells CAWSSGVGELFF. The CDR3 region has the DNA TGTGCCTGGAGTTCAGGGGTCGGGGAGCTGTTTTTT.

This clonotype was detected ten times or more. This chain connects TRBV6-2 or TRBV6-3 to TRBJ2-5; D could derive from TRBD1 or TRBD2 (6 bases each). The V end was cut by 6 bases, the J end by 5 bases, with 19 bases between. The CDR3 runs 15 residues. CDR1 is MNHEY, CDR2 SVGEGT, per germline. This CDR3 is CASSSGARVPETQYF. For the CDR3, the DNA is TGTGCCAGCAGCTCGGGGGCCAGGGTACCGGAGACCCAGTACTTC.

Only a few counts were recorded for this clonotype. Mismatch with germline at one junction end may stem from a read error. The chain links TRBV7-6 to TRBJ2-2; tentative D call: TRBD2 (6 bases). Germline values: CDR1 SGHVS, CDR2 FNYEAQ. The CDR3 length is 16 residues. The DNA for the CDR3 is TGTGCTAGCAGCTTAGTTGGCCGGGGAGGCACCGGGGAGCTGTTTTTT. It is translated as CASSLVGRGGTGELFF.

The chain uses TRBV6-2 or TRBV6-3 and TRBJ2-7; D remains ambiguous. V gave up 6 bases and J gave up 3 bases, with 9 bases separating them. Germline CDR1 and CDR2: MNHEY and SVGEGT. CDR3 size: 12 residues. CDR3 sequence: CASSSTIYEQYF. CDR3 DNA: TGTGCCAGCAGCAGTACGATCTACGAGCAGTACTTC.

To note about this clonotype: This could be a read error, since a much larger clone is one nucleotide away. This chain uses TRBV7-9 with TRBJ2-5, with 7 bases lining up with TRBD1. Germline CDR1 reads SEHNR; CDR2 reads FQNEAQ (reference sequence). The CDR3 consists of 18 residues. The ends lost 1 base at V and 3 bases at J; junction bases unmatched: 14. The CDR3 DNA reads as TGTGCCAGCAGCTTAGTAGCCTTAGGGACAGCCGACGAAGAGACCCAGTACTTC. Its protein product is CASSLVALGTADEETQYF. The complete variable domain, with remaining parts taken from reference TRBV7-9 and TRBJ2-5, reads DTGVSQNPRHKITKRGQNVTFRCDPISEHNRLYWYRQTLGQGPEFLTYFQNEAQLEKSRLLSDRFSAERPKGSFSTLEIQRTEQGDSAMYLCASSLVALGTADEETQYFGPGTRLLVL.

This rearrangement joins TRBV28 to TRBJ2-2; the D is unclear. Germline lookup yields CDR1 MDHEN and CDR2 SYDVKM. V was shortened by 0 bases and J by 4 bases, with 3 bases between the two germline ends. The CDR3 is 13 amino acids. CDR3 protein: CASSLWGTGELFF. CDR3 nucleotides: TGTGCCAGCAGTTTATGGGGCACCGGGGAGCTGTTTTTT.

This clonotype has just a few counts. The chain links TRBV7-6 to TRBJ2-7; D is ambiguous. Germline lookup yields CDR1 SGHVS and CDR2 FNYEAQ. This CDR3 has 15 residues. V was trimmed by 5 bases and J by 2 bases, leaving 16 bases between them. This CDR3 is CASSQIPGHPYEQYF. CDR3 nucleotides: TGTGCCAGCAGCCAGATCCCAGGCCACCCCTACGAGCAGTACTTC.

The rearrangement joins TRBV14 to TRBJ2-5; D gene uncertain. Germline CDR1 SGHDN, CDR2 FVKESK. V was cut by 4 bases and J by 2 bases, with 8 bases left in between. This CDR3 region has 13 residues. CDR3 bases: TGTGCCAGCAGCCGCGCCTTTCAAGAGACCCAGTACTTC. Protein sequence: CASSRAFQETQYF.

In its sample, this clonotype was seen once. This chain uses TRBV2 with TRBJ1-5, with a tentative D call TRBD1 (5 bases). The V and J ends lost 6 bases and 4 bases respectively, with 13 bases between them. This CDR3 spans 14 amino acids. Germline assignment: CDR1 SNHLY and CDR2 FYNNEI. The CDR3 nucleotides read TGTGCCAGCAGCAGGGACGTCTTTAATCAGCCCCAGCATTTT. The encoded protein is CASSRDVFNQPQHF. The complete variable domain, with remaining parts taken from reference TRBV2 and TRBJ1-5, reads EPEVTQTPSHQVTQMGQEVILRCVPISNHLYFYWYRQILGQKVEFLVSFYNNEISEKSEIFDDQFSVERPDGSNFTLKIRSTKLEDSAMYFCASSRDVFNQPQHFGDGTRLSIL.